Presented here are 32 T cell receptor beta chains from one specimen sequenced in a study of blood T cell repertoires in COVID-19. Only in-frame clones appear in the TCRdb table, and some are missing; sequencing was by immunoSEQ multiplex PCR. The data hold 200,000 to 250,000 clones, with 88% observed a single time. The sequenced sample consisted of PBMCs or T cells enriched from blood (not recorded which). The receptors stem from a woman aged 25 to 39 who had been exposed to COVID-19.

With regard to this clone: Other DNA variants within this sample encode the same CDR3. The genes are TRBV7-9 and TRBJ2-7; 7 bases line up with TRBD2. The germline V gene encodes CDR1 SEHNR and CDR2 FQNEAQ (reference sequence). V shed 3 bases, J shed 3 bases, and the junction held 2 bases outside the gene matches. The CDR3 has 13 residues. CDR3 amino acids: CASSFRTSYEQYF. In nucleotides, the CDR3 is TGTGCCAGCAGCTTTAGGACTAGCTACGAGCAGTACTTC.

The genes are TRBV10-3 and TRBJ1-6; D unclear. The CDR3 has 14 residues. The V gene lost 2 bases and the J gene lost 7 bases, with 9 bases spanning the gap. The germline V gene has CDR1 ENHRY and CDR2 SYGVKD. CDR3 in amino acids: CAISETGWNSPLHF. DNA of the CDR3: TGTGCCATCAGTGAGACGGGGTGGAATTCACCCCTCCACTTT.

CDR3 nucleotide sequence: TGTGCCAGCAGCCAAGGCGGCTGGCGGGAGATCACAGATACGCAGTATTTT. Translating gives CASSQGGWREITDTQYF. V gene TRBV14 combines with J gene TRBJ2-3; 7 bases are a match to TRBD2. The germline V gene encodes CDR1 SGHDN and CDR2 FVKESK. CDR3 length equals 17 residues. V shed 1 base and J 2 bases; nucleotides not matched to a gene: 9.

The genes are TRBV19 and TRBJ2-1; 15 positions match TRBD2. The CDR3 covers 18 residues. Unmatched junction bases numbered 5, after V lost 5 bases and J lost 0 bases. Germline lookup yields CDR1 LNHDA and CDR2 SQIVND (reference sequence). The CDR3 reads CASSPGLAGGSSYNEQFF. The CDR3 DNA is TGTGCCAGTAGTCCCGGACTAGCGGGAGGGAGCTCCTACAATGAGCAGTTCTTC.

The rearrangement joins TRBV2 to TRBJ1-1; perhaps TRBD1 as D (6 bases). The CDR3 covers 13 residues. Germline CDR1 reads SNHLY; CDR2 reads FYNNEI. V lost 7 bases, J lost 10 bases, and 19 bases lay in between. The CDR3, as DNA: TGTGCCAGCACCCTAAGGGGGAATGGGGTAGCTTTCTTT. It is translated as CASTLRGNGVAFF. Complete variable domain (other parts from reference TRBV2 and TRBJ1-1): EPEVTQTPSHQVTQMGQEVILRCVPISNHLYFYWYRQILGQKVEFLVSFYNNEISEKSEIFDDQFSVERPDGSNFTLKIRSTKLEDSAMYFCASTLRGNGVAFFGQGTRLTVV.

The chain combines TRBV11-2 with TRBJ2-1; the match to TRBD2 covers 9 bases. Germline CDR1 SGHAT, CDR2 FQNNGV. The CDR3 runs to 19 residues. Trimming cost V 9 bases and J 1 base; bases outside gene matches: 19. For the CDR3, the DNA is TGTGCCAGTAGCCGGGCGGGAGGGGCTTTTCGTAAGTCCTACAATGAGCAGTTCTTC. The encoded protein is CASSRAGGAFRKSYNEQFF.

The V and J genes are TRBV12-5 and TRBJ2-1; 10 positions match TRBD2. V dropped 4 bases and J dropped 9; count of bases not matched to a gene: 9. Germline V gives CDR1 LGHNT, CDR2 FRNRAP. This CDR3 has 15 amino acids. The CDR3 here is CASGSISGRLSEQFF. The CDR3 DNA sequence: TGTGCTAGTGGTTCCATTAGCGGGAGGTTAAGTGAGCAGTTCTTC.

This chain connects TRBV19 to TRBJ1-1, with D possibly being TRBD1 (5 bases). This CDR3 is 14 amino acids long. Between the trimmed V and J ends, which lost 3 bases and 5 bases, there was a span of 13 bases. Germline V gives CDR1 LNHDA, CDR2 SQIVND (reference sequence). The CDR3 DNA is TGTGCCAGTAGTATTCCGTGGGGGAGGACTGAAGCTTTCTTT. Translating it yields CASSIPWGRTEAFF.

The genes are TRBV7-9 and TRBJ2-3; 9 bases map to TRBD2. Trimming at V came to 7 bases and at J to 2 bases, leaving 10 bases not matched to a gene. CDR1 and CDR2 (germline): SEHNR, FQNEAQ (reference sequence). The CDR3 is made up of 16 amino acids. CDR3 bases: TGTGCCAGCACCCTCGTCGGACTAGCGCCCACAGATACGCAGTATTTT. Translating gives CASTLVGLAPTDTQYF.

The CDR3 is CASSLLVGMSYNEQFF. The CDR3 coding sequence is TGTGCCAGCAGCTTACTTGTCGGGATGTCCTACAATGAGCAGTTCTTC. The chain uses TRBV7-9 and TRBJ2-1, with D possibly matching TRBD2 (5 bases). V was pared by 2 bases and J by 1 base, with 12 bases between. Germline-derived CDR1 and CDR2 are SEHNR and FQNEAQ (reference sequence). This CDR3 is built from 16 residues. Looking up the rest from reference TRBV7-9 and TRBJ2-1 gives the full variable domain: DTGVSQNPRHKITKRGQNVTFRCDPISEHNRLYWYRQTLGQGPEFLTYFQNEAQLEKSRLLSDRFSAERPKGSFSTLEIQRTEQGDSAMYLCASSLLVGMSYNEQFFGPGTRLTVL.

The rearrangement links TRBV24-1 to TRBJ2-1; D might be TRBD2 (6 bases). This CDR3 is 19 amino acids long. The germline V and J ends were trimmed by 2 bases and 0 bases, with 19 bases remaining between them. CDR1 is KGHDR and CDR2 is SFDVKD in the germline V gene. The CDR3 region has the DNA TGTGCCACCAGTGATTCCAGCCTGGGCGGGACGAGCTCCTACAATGAGCAGTTCTTC. The encoded protein is CATSDSSLGGTSSYNEQFF.

The J gene is TRBJ1-1, the V gene TRBV28, with D tentatively TRBD1 (5 bases). V gave up 4 bases and J gave up 2 bases, with 14 bases separating them. Germline V CDR1 and CDR2: MDHEN, SYDVKM. The CDR3 is made up of 15 amino acids. The CDR3 spells CASSSLGLVNTEAFF. The CDR3 region has the DNA TGTGCCAGCAGTTCCCTGGGGCTAGTTAACACTGAAGCTTTCTTT. Variable domain in full (rest from reference TRBV28 and TRBJ1-1): DVKVTQSSRYLVKRTGEKVFLECVQDMDHENMFWYRQDPGLGLRLIYFSYDVKMKEKGDIPEGYSVSREKKERFSLILESASTNQTSMYLCASSSLGLVNTEAFFGQGTRLTVV.

This clone has only one observation. CDR3 DNA: TGCGCCAGCAGCTTGGTCGGCGGGACGGTTATCTACGAGCAGTACTTC. Its protein is CASSLVGGTVIYEQYF. The chain couples TRBV5-1 to TRBJ2-7; possibly TRBD2 for D (6 bases). The germline V gene has CDR1 SGHRS and CDR2 YFSETQ. V shed 0 bases and J shed 3 bases, with 16 bases lying between them. The CDR3 runs to 16 residues. The variable domain in full, with the rest retrieved from reference TRBV5-1 and TRBJ2-7, is KAGVTQTPRYLIKTRGQQVTLSCSPISGHRSVSWYQQTPGQGLQFLFEYFSETQRNKGNFPGRFSGRQFSNSRSEMNVSTLELGDSALYLCASSLVGGTVIYEQYFGPGTRLTVT.

The chain uses TRBV6-5 and TRBJ2-2, with TRBD1 matching 7 bases. Germline V CDR1 and CDR2: MNHEY, SVGAGI. The CDR3 spans 12 residues. Unmatched junction bases numbered 3, after V lost 8 bases and J lost 6 bases. This CDR3 is CASYRGPGELFF. The CDR3 nucleotides read TGTGCCAGCTACAGGGGCCCCGGGGAGCTGTTTTTT.

The rearrangement links TRBV19 to TRBJ1-5; D is uncertain. The germline V gene encodes CDR1 LNHDA and CDR2 SQIVND (reference sequence). Trimming stripped 5 bases from V and 0 bases from J, with 14 bases between. The CDR3 is 16 residues long. CDR3 sequence: CASSWSGAISNQPQHF. The CDR3 DNA follows: TGTGCCAGTAGTTGGTCCGGAGCTATTAGCAATCAGCCCCAGCATTTT. Looking up the rest from reference TRBV19 and TRBJ1-5 gives the full variable domain: DGGITQSPKYLFRKEGQNVTLSCEQNLNHDAMYWYRQDPGQGLRLIYYSQIVNDFQKGDIAEGYSVSREKKESFPLTVTSAQKNPTAFYLCASSWSGAISNQPQHFGDGTRLSIL.

The chain has TRBV4-1 and TRBJ2-1; a possible D gene is TRBD2 (6 bases). There are 14 residues in the CDR3. Germline V gives CDR1 MGHRA, CDR2 YSYEKL. Trimming took off 3 bases at V and 4 bases at J, with 10 bases between the two ends. CDR3 nucleotide sequence: TGCGCCAGCAGCCAGGATGGGACTTACAATGAGCAGTTCTTC. Encoded protein: CASSQDGTYNEQFF.

V is TRBV12-5 and J is TRBJ1-1; D ambiguous. This CDR3 has 11 residues. Germline CDR1 LGHNT, CDR2 FRNRAP. V shed 6 bases and J shed 6 bases, with 8 bases lying between them. CDR3 sequence: CASGLRSEAFF. The DNA for the CDR3 is TGTGCTAGTGGACTACGGTCTGAAGCTTTCTTT.

This chain uses TRBV4-1 with TRBJ2-7, with 10 bases lining up with TRBD2. The CDR3 has 16 amino acids. With V trimmed by 4 bases and J by 2 bases, 8 bases remained unmatched. Germline-derived CDR1 and CDR2 are MGHRA and YSYEKL. Here the CDR3 DNA reads TGCGCCAGCAGCCCCCGAGGGACTAGCGATCCCTACGAGCAGTACTTC. It codes for CASSPRGTSDPYEQYF.

This sequence joins TRBV27 and TRBJ2-4; D possibly corresponds to TRBD2 (5 bases). Germline V gene lookup returns CDR1 MNHEY and CDR2 SMNVEV (reference sequence). The CDR3 is 14 amino acids. Trimming pared 8 bases from V and 0 bases from J, leaving 11 bases between. CDR3 residues: CASGSGVAKNIQYF. The CDR3 nucleotides are TGTGCCAGCGGGAGCGGAGTAGCCAAAAACATTCAGTACTTC.

This clone was found once. The chain uses TRBV5-1 and TRBJ2-5; 9 nucleotides line up with TRBD2. The CDR3 is 14 residues long. In germline, CDR1 is SGHRS, CDR2 YFSETQ. J gave up 5 bases and V 3 bases, and 5 bases lay outside the gene matches. The CDR3 sequence: CASSYSGSRETQYF. The DNA of the CDR3 is TGCGCCAGCAGCTATAGCGGGAGTAGGGAGACCCAGTACTTC.

The chain employs TRBV2 and TRBJ1-3; unclear D gene. Per the germline V gene, CDR1 is SNHLY and CDR2 is FYNNEI. V was pared by 6 bases and J by 0 bases, with 12 bases between. The CDR3 has 15 residues. The CDR3 sequence: CASRENSLSGNTIYF. Written as DNA, the CDR3 is TGTGCCAGCAGGGAAAACAGCCTCTCTGGAAACACCATATATTTT.

The V call is TRBV19, the J call TRBJ2-7; 8 bases are shared with TRBD2. V lost 3 bases and J lost 2; bases outside the gene matches: 3. The CDR3 contains 14 residues. CDR1 is LNHDA and CDR2 is SQIVND in the germline V gene (reference sequence). The CDR3 sequence: CASSMREVPYEQYF. The CDR3, as DNA: TGTGCCAGTAGTATGCGGGAGGTCCCCTACGAGCAGTACTTC.

The chain uses TRBV19 and TRBJ2-1; weak D call: TRBD1 (6 bases). Trimming shortened V by 6 bases and J by 9 bases, and 12 bases separated the two germline ends. The CDR3 length is 12 residues. The V gene's germline CDR1 is LNHDA and CDR2 SQIVND (reference sequence). As DNA, the CDR3 is TGTGCCAGTAGACCTGAAGGGGGTGAGCAGTTCTTC. It is translated as CASRPEGGEQFF. Filled out from reference TRBV19 and TRBJ2-1, the complete variable domain reads DGGITQSPKYLFRKEGQNVTLSCEQNLNHDAMYWYRQDPGQGLRLIYYSQIVNDFQKGDIAEGYSVSREKKESFPLTVTSAQKNPTAFYLCASRPEGGEQFFGPGTRLTVL.

This chain links TRBV15 with TRBJ1-2, with D possibly being TRBD1 (5 bases). Germline CDR1 is LNHNV and CDR2 is YYDKDF (reference sequence). Trimming removed 0 bases from V and 8 bases from J, with 13 bases in between. This CDR3 has 14 amino acids. The chain's CDR3 is CATSRDVGGLGYTF. The CDR3 bases are TGTGCCACCAGCAGAGACGTGGGGGGATTAGGCTACACCTTC.

J is TRBJ2-1 and V is TRBV19; 9 bases line up with TRBD2. In germline, CDR1 is LNHDA, CDR2 SQIVND (reference sequence). Losses at the gene ends were 6 bases for V and 4 bases for J; bases not matched to a gene: 4. The CDR3 has 14 amino acids. CDR3: CASRDLAGYNEQFF. The CDR3 DNA reads TGTGCCAGTAGAGACCTAGCGGGATACAATGAGCAGTTCTTC.

Worth noting for this clone: Other DNA sequences within the sample encode an identical CDR3. In nucleotides, the CDR3 is TGCGCCAGCAGCTTGGGACAGGGCCTCTCCTACGAGCAGTACTTC. Protein: CASSLGQGLSYEQYF. The J gene is TRBJ2-7, the V gene TRBV5-1; 7 bases are shared with TRBD1. The CDR3 loop spans 15 amino acids. V lost 0 bases and J lost 0; bases outside the gene matches: 3. In germline, CDR1 is SGHRS, CDR2 YFSETQ.

This chain connects TRBV7-9 to TRBJ1-5; possible D gene TRBD1, 6 bases. This CDR3 spans 15 amino acids. V was cut by 0 bases and J by 7 bases, with 13 bases left in between. Germline CDR1 is SEHNR and CDR2 is FQNEAQ (reference sequence). The CDR3 nucleotides are TGTGCCAGCAGCTTAGCGGGAAGGGGGGGCCAGCCCCAGCATTTT. Amino acid sequence: CASSLAGRGGQPQHF.

The chain is built from TRBV30 and TRBJ1-2; maybe TRBD1 (5 bases). The CDR3 length is 15 residues. CDR1 and CDR2 from the germline V gene are GTSNPN and SVGIG (reference sequence). V lost 4 bases, J lost 6 bases, and 21 bases lay in between. CDR3 DNA sequence: TGTGCCTGGATACATCCGGGGGAAGGCCTGCATGGCTACACCTTC. Translated, it gives CAWIHPGEGLHGYTF.

This clone appeared once. The chain uses TRBV30 and TRBJ1-1; unclear D gene. Germline V gene data show CDR1 as GTSNPN and CDR2 as SVGIG (reference sequence). The CDR3 has 14 amino acids. V shed 2 bases and J shed 6 bases, with 16 bases lying between them. The CDR3 region is CAWSTWWGVSEAFF. Here the CDR3 DNA reads TGTGCCTGGAGTACCTGGTGGGGAGTCTCTGAAGCTTTCTTT.

The chain combines TRBV28 with TRBJ2-7; 7 bases line up with TRBD2. The V gene's germline CDR1 is MDHEN and CDR2 SYDVKM. The CDR3 is 15 amino acids. Trimming removed 8 bases from V and 5 bases from J; junction bases left unmatched: 15. The chain's CDR3 is CASGPWSVGGDEQYF. The CDR3 bases are TGTGCCAGCGGCCCTTGGTCAGTGGGGGGGGACGAGCAGTACTTC.

This clone was detected once. The chain couples TRBV28 to TRBJ2-1, with D perhaps matching TRBD2 (7 bases). Germline-derived CDR1 and CDR2 are MDHEN and SYDVKM. The V gene lost 10 bases and the J gene lost 9 bases, with 22 bases spanning the gap. The CDR3 totals 14 residues. In DNA, the CDR3 is TGTGCCACCACCCGGGGGGCGCGGTCCACTGAGCAGTTCTTC. It is translated as CATTRGARSTEQFF.

The chain employs TRBV3-1 (or the pseudogene TRBV3-2) and TRBJ2-4; TRBD1 aligns across 8 bases. CDR1 and CDR2 from the germline V gene are LGHDT and YNNKEL (reference sequence). V trimming: 1 base; J trimming: 11 bases; junction bases outside the gene matches: 4. The CDR3 runs to 13 residues. The CDR3 loop reads CASSQADRGFQYF. CDR3 in DNA: TGTGCCAGCAGCCAAGCTGACAGGGGATTTCAGTACTTC.